This TCR beta chain was captured by sequencing in a study of blood T cells in healthy people across ages. The second PCR ran roughly 7 to 12 cycles with a sample-barcoded 5' primer and J-beta primers. Each CDR3 protein is one row after TCRdb ran MiXCR on the 5' RACE reads. The sample consists of roughly 2 million distinct CDR3 sequences, 49% of them appearing once. The CDR3 loop spans 14 amino acids. With V trimmed by 2 bases and J by 7 bases, 6 bases remained unmatched. The TCR was taken from a woman aged 40-49 years in good health. V and J are TRBV12-3 or TRBV12-4 and TRBJ2-7; 9 nucleotides agree with TRBD2. The sequenced sample consisted of blood. DNA for the CDR3: TGTGCCAGCAGTTTAAGCGGGGGGCCGAGGGAGCAGTACTTC. This encodes CASSLSGGPREQYF.